This TCR beta chain was observed in a study of T cell responses to AZD1222 COVID-19 vaccine. Study at large: Pooling was applied to second doses at about 4 or about 12 weeks.

The CDR3 length is 12 residues. Germline V gene data show CDR1 as MGHRA and CDR2 as YSYEKL. Trimming removed 2 bases from V and 4 bases from J, with 6 bases in between. About this clone: Its specificity is not known.

Overall study findings and caveats: The donor group comprised mostly white British people and more females; the analysis possibly underestimated clonal diversity. Recipients of AZD1222 seropositive at baseline numbered only 5 to 7. A rise in Spike-specific TCR breadth and depth followed two AZD1222 doses.

Libraries were prepared by immunoSEQ multiplex PCR; TCRdb keeps only in-frame clonotypes and omits some of them. The sample lists about 130,000 clones; more than 75% were seen once. The clonotype originates from an adult in good health. J is TRBJ2-7 and V is TRBV4-1; D call uncertain. The sequences come from peripheral blood, collected on day 0 of AZD1222 vaccination. The CDR3 sequence: CASSQTGYEQYF. CDR3 nucleotide sequence: TGCGCCAGCAGCCAAACGGGTTACGAGCAGTACTTC.